The clone carrying this T cell receptor beta chain was counted a few times. Its matching antigen is unknown. This sample stems from a study of CD8+CD57+ T cells in acquired aplastic anemia. Study-level information: The mean DNA yield obtained from sorted CD4+ and CD8+ cells came to approximately 3.2 ug.

Study results and caveats: Significant differences in CD8+ Simpson's diversity were not observed between patients and controls.

Researchers used genomic DNA as the template to profile TCR beta VDJ and CDR3. TCRdb recomputed calls from the reads with MiXCR, one row per CDR3 protein. The sample gives 150,000 to 200,000 distinct CDR3 sequences, roughly 50% of which show up once; around 1.8% is in the top ten. By flow cytometry, patients selected for sequencing had shown an expansion of CD8+CD57+ cells. When blood sampling took place, the patients had received no therapy. V lost 9 bases, J lost 8 bases, and 6 bases stayed unmatched. CDR1 is SEHNR, CDR2 FQNEAQ, per germline (reference sequence). The CDR3 consists of 12 residues. The receptor was derived from a human donor with aplastic anemia. Sequencing input: sorted CD4+, CD8+, or CD8+CD57+ T cells (not recorded which) from PBMCs. The chain is built from TRBV7-9 and TRBJ1-5; 8 bases are shared with TRBD1. CDR3 coding DNA: TGTGCCAGTGGACAGGGCATCAAGCCCCAGCATTTT. Its protein is CASGQGIKPQHF. Filled out from reference TRBV7-9 and TRBJ1-5, the complete variable domain reads DTGVSQNPRHKITKRGQNVTFRCDPISEHNRLYWYRQTLGQGPEFLTYFQNEAQLEKSRLLSDRFSAERPKGSFSTLEIQRTEQGDSAMYLCASGQGIKPQHFGDGTRLSIL.